This section outlines one T cell receptor (beta chain) sequence together with its context. These data come from a study of cytotoxic CD8 clonotypes in ibrutinib-treated CLL. Clones were sequenced by immunoSEQ multiplex PCR, and TCRdb holds only the in-frame ones, with some missing. This sample carries almost 45,000 clones, more than 60% of them seen once, and the ten largest clones take roughly 14%. V dropped 5 bases and J dropped 4; count of bases not matched to a gene: 9. Germline values: CDR1 GTSNPN, CDR2 SVGIG (reference sequence). The CDR3 consists of 15 residues. The V gene is TRBV30, the J gene TRBJ2-7; the match to TRBD1 covers 12 bases. Material: PBMCs, obtained after 12 months of ibrutinib treatment. The source is a human donor with chronic lymphocytic leukemia. CDR3 nucleotide sequence: TGTGCCTGGGGCTGGCGGGACAGGGGGCGATACGAGCAGTACTTC. Translated: CAWGWRDRGRYEQYF.